A single sample gave rise to the 21 T cell receptor beta chains below, sequenced in a study of shared clonotypes between healthy human individuals. The table came from immunoSEQ multiplex PCR; TCRdb's copy has only in-frame clones and leaves some out. Here the sample spans about 2.1 million clones, just over 90% being singletons. Terminally differentiated effector memory CD45RA+ cells were left out of the naive CD8 fraction, which was CD45RO-negative and positively selected for CCR7. The sequencing sample was made of naive CD8+ T cells from PBMCs. These TCRs come from a man between 18 and 29 years old in good health. Some clones in this sample may be carry-over from other donors' samples.

The V gene is TRBV10-2, the J gene TRBJ1-1, with D possibly matching TRBD1 (5 bases). The CDR3 consists of 14 residues. Trimming took off 3 bases at V and 6 bases at J, with 14 bases between the two ends. Germline V gene lookup returns CDR1 WSHSY and CDR2 SAAADI. CDR3 region: CASSDSEGRAEAFF. CDR3 nucleotide sequence: TGCGCCAGCAGTGATTCCGAGGGGCGGGCTGAAGCTTTCTTT.

This chain uses TRBV27 with TRBJ2-5; D might be TRBD1 or TRBD2, each matching 5 bases. Germline lookup yields CDR1 MNHEY and CDR2 SMNVEV (reference sequence). Trimming removed 1 base at V and 1 base at J, with 10 bases between. The CDR3 extends over 15 amino acids. In nucleotides, the CDR3 is TGTGCCAGCAGTTTATATGGGGGAGTCCAAGAGACCCAGTACTTC. It specifies CASSLYGGVQETQYF.

The chain recombines TRBV9 with TRBJ2-1; D unclear. Per germline, CDR1 SGDLS and CDR2 YYNGEE. There are 15 residues in the CDR3. With 0 bases removed from V and 3 bases from J, the gap between germline ends came to 10 bases. CDR3 coding DNA: TGTGCCAGCAGCGTAGCCTCCGACTTCTACAATGAGCAGTTCTTC. This encodes CASSVASDFYNEQFF.

The chain carries TRBV29-1 and TRBJ1-5; 7 bases are shared with TRBD1. The ends lost 4 bases at V and 5 bases at J; junction bases unmatched: 8. The germline gives CDR1 SQVTM, CDR2 ANQGSEA. The CDR3 runs to 14 residues. This CDR3 reads CSVGEGARDQPQHF. The CDR3, as DNA: TGCAGCGTTGGGGAGGGGGCGCGAGATCAGCCCCAGCATTTT.

The chain is built from TRBV27 and TRBJ2-1, with TRBD2 identical over 11 bases. The V gene's germline CDR1 is MNHEY and CDR2 SMNVEV (reference sequence). The CDR3 has 15 residues. J was trimmed by 8 bases and V by 2 bases; bases with no gene match: 5. The CDR3 here is CASSLGASGRHEQFF. The CDR3 region has the DNA TGTGCCAGCAGTTTAGGGGCTAGCGGGAGGCATGAGCAGTTCTTC.

This chain connects TRBV11-2 to TRBJ2-1; D is possibly TRBD1 or TRBD2 (5 bases each). The CDR3 runs to 15 residues. The V gene lost 7 bases and the J gene lost 13 bases, with 26 bases spanning the gap. The V gene's germline CDR1 is SGHAT and CDR2 FQNNGV. CDR3 sequence (DNA): TGTGCCAGCAACTACCAACCCGGGGCCCTAAATAAACAGTTCTTC. Its translation is CASNYQPGALNKQFF.

This clone was counted between two and nine times. The chain recombines TRBV5-1 with TRBJ1-1; D might be TRBD1 (5 bases). In germline, CDR1 is SGHRS, CDR2 YFSETQ. This CDR3 contains 15 residues. V was pared by 2 bases and J by 2 bases, with 13 bases between. The DNA of the CDR3 is TGCGCCAGCAGCTTTCAGGCCGGGGACAACACTGAAGCTTTCTTT. Translation gives CASSFQAGDNTEAFF.

In regard to this clone: Other DNA sequences within the sample encode an identical CDR3. The rearrangement uses TRBV27 and TRBJ2-7, with D perhaps matching TRBD2 (6 bases). CDR1 is MNHEY and CDR2 is SMNVEV in the germline V gene (reference sequence). The length of the CDR3 is 12 residues. The ends were cut back, 3 bases at V and 5 bases at J, with 8 bases in the middle. CDR3 nucleotide sequence: TGTGCCAGCAGTTTGCGGGGCGACGAGCAGTACTTC. Translated, it gives CASSLRGDEQYF.

This clone has only a few counts. The gene calls are TRBV28 and TRBJ1-1; 7 bases match TRBD1. The CDR3 sequence is 14 residues long. Germline CDR1 reads MDHEN; CDR2 reads SYDVKM. J lost 1 base, V lost 4 bases, and 3 bases had no gene match. CDR3 DNA: TGTGCCAGCAGTTACGGGACAGCGAACACTGAAGCTTTCTTT. It is translated as CASSYGTANTEAFF.

J is TRBJ2-2 and V is TRBV5-6; tentatively, D is TRBD1 (6 bases). Germline CDR1 and CDR2: SGHDT and YYEEEE. This CDR3 region has 13 residues. Trimming removed 4 bases from V and 6 bases from J, with 10 bases in between. The CDR3, as DNA: TGTGCCAGCAGCGTCGAGGGGGCCGGGGAGCTGTTTTTT. Translated, it gives CASSVEGAGELFF.

J is TRBJ2-5 and V is TRBV28; no firm D call. Germline assignment: CDR1 MDHEN and CDR2 SYDVKM. The CDR3 sequence is 14 residues long. The V and J ends lost 3 bases and 3 bases respectively, with 11 bases between them. The CDR3 nucleotides read TGTGCCAGCAGTTTTCCTGGCTTAGAAGAGACCCAGTACTTC. Translation: CASSFPGLEETQYF.

V is TRBV2 and J is TRBJ2-7; D gene ambiguous. V was cut by 1 base and J by 0 bases, with 13 bases left in between. The CDR3 is 16 residues long. Germline CDR1 and CDR2: SNHLY and FYNNEI. CDR3 sequence reads: CASSEVYRTASYEQYF. The DNA of the CDR3 is TGTGCCAGCAGTGAAGTGTATCGGACGGCCTCCTACGAGCAGTACTTC.

V gene TRBV2 combines with J gene TRBJ2-3; 8 nucleotides match TRBD1. Trimming cost V 5 bases and J 0 bases; bases outside gene matches: 7. The CDR3 runs to 16 residues. Germline values: CDR1 SNHLY, CDR2 FYNNEI. The CDR3 DNA reads as TGTGCCAGCAGTTCGGACAGGGCCACTAGCACAGATACGCAGTATTTT. Translating gives CASSSDRATSTDTQYF.

This chain joins TRBV5-1 and TRBJ1-5; no clear D gene. CDR3 length: 18 amino acids. The germline V gene has CDR1 SGHRS and CDR2 YFSETQ. The V gene lost 0 bases and the J gene lost 0 bases, with 16 bases spanning the gap. The CDR3 DNA follows: TGCGCCAGCAGCTTGGACCCCCGAGGCAGCCTTAGCAATCAGCCCCAGCATTTT. Translated, it gives CASSLDPRGSLSNQPQHF. Full variable domain (missing parts from reference TRBV5-1 and TRBJ1-5): KAGVTQTPRYLIKTRGQQVTLSCSPISGHRSVSWYQQTPGQGLQFLFEYFSETQRNKGNFPGRFSGRQFSNSRSEMNVSTLELGDSALYLCASSLDPRGSLSNQPQHFGDGTRLSIL.

The V and J genes are TRBV4-1 and TRBJ1-1; D remains unclear. The ends were cut back, 1 base at V and 0 bases at J, with 12 bases in the middle. This CDR3 spans 16 amino acids. Germline lookup yields CDR1 MGHRA and CDR2 YSYEKL. CDR3 sequence: CASSQVLRSMNTEAFF. The CDR3 region has the DNA TGCGCCAGCAGCCAAGTCCTACGGTCTATGAACACTGAAGCTTTCTTT.

V and J are TRBV7-2 and TRBJ2-5; 7 nucleotides line up with TRBD2. Germline V CDR1 and CDR2: SGHTA, FQGNSA. J gave up 5 bases and V 5 bases, and 11 bases lay outside the gene matches. This CDR3 has 15 amino acids. CDR3 in amino acids: CASSTGTTQWETQYF. CDR3 DNA sequence: TGTGCCAGCAGCACCGGGACTACCCAGTGGGAGACCCAGTACTTC.

The V and J genes are TRBV5-5 and TRBJ2-7, with TRBD1 matching 7 bases. Germline V gives CDR1 SGHKS, CDR2 YYEKEE (reference sequence). This CDR3 is 16 amino acids long. Trimming took 4 bases from V and 0 from J; bases not matched to a gene: 10. CDR3 sequence reads: CASSKNSGTASYEQYF. CDR3 in DNA: TGTGCCAGCAGCAAAAACTCCGGGACAGCCTCCTACGAGCAGTACTTC.

This chain uses TRBV27 with TRBJ2-1; the D gene is possibly TRBD1 (5 bases). Trimming left V 3 bases short and J 8 bases short, with 11 bases between. This CDR3 is 13 amino acids long. The germline V gene has CDR1 MNHEY and CDR2 SMNVEV (reference sequence). CDR3 sequence: CASSLWTLDEQFF. The CDR3 bases are TGTGCCAGCAGTTTGTGGACATTGGATGAGCAGTTCTTC.

The chain employs TRBV27 and TRBJ2-3; the match to TRBD2 covers 9 bases. Germline-derived CDR1 and CDR2 are MNHEY and SMNVEV (reference sequence). The CDR3 contains 17 residues. With V trimmed by 5 bases and J by 0 bases, 9 bases remained unmatched. CDR3 sequence reads: CASSGPGLAGSTDTQYF. The CDR3 nucleotides are TGTGCCAGCAGTGGCCCGGGACTAGCAGGAAGCACAGATACGCAGTATTTT.

The chain recombines TRBV6-6 with TRBJ2-7; D gene unclear. CDR3 length: 14 residues. From germline, CDR1 is MNHNY and CDR2 SVGAGI (reference sequence). Deletions cut 2 bases from V and 0 bases from J, with 8 bases between. CDR3 in DNA: TGTGCCAGCAGTTACGAGGACGCCTCCTACGAGCAGTACTTC. Translation: CASSYEDASYEQYF.

A note on this clone: The sample contains more than one DNA sequence encoding this CDR3. This chain connects TRBV6-5 to TRBJ2-7, with 10 bases lining up with TRBD2. The CDR3 consists of 15 residues. The V segment lost 0 bases and the J segment 4 bases; nucleotides outside the gene matches: 3. Per germline, CDR1 MNHEY and CDR2 SVGAGI. The CDR3: CASSYSSGRGYEQYF. CDR3 DNA sequence: TGTGCCAGCAGTTACTCGAGCGGGAGGGGTTACGAGCAGTACTTC.